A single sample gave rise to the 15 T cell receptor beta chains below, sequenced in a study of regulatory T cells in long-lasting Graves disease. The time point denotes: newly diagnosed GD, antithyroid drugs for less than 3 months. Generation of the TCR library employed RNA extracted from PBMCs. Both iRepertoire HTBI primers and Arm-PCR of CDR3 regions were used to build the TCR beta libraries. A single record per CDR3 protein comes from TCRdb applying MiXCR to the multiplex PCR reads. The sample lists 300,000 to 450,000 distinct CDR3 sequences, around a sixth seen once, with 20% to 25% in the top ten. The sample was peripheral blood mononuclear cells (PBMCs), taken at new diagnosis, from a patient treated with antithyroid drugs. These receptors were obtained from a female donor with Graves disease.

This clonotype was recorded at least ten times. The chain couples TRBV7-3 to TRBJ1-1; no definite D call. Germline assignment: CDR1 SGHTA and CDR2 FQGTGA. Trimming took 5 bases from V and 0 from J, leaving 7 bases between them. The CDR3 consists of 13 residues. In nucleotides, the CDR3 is TGTGCCAGCAGCACTAACGTGAACACTGAAGCTTTCTTT. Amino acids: CASSTNVNTEAFF.

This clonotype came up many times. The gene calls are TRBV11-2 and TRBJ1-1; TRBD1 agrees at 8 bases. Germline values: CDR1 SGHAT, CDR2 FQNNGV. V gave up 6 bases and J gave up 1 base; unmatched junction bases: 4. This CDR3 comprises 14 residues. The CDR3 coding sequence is TGTGCCAGCAGTTCACAGGGGGGGAACACTGAAGCTTTCTTT. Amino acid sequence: CASSSQGGNTEAFF.

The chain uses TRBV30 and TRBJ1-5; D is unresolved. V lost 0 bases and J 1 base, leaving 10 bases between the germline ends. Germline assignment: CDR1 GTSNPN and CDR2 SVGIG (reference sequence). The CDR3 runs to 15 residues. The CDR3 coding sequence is TGTGCCTGGAGTGTGAAGGTTTTGAGCAATCAGCCCCAGCATTTT. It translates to CAWSVKVLSNQPQHF.

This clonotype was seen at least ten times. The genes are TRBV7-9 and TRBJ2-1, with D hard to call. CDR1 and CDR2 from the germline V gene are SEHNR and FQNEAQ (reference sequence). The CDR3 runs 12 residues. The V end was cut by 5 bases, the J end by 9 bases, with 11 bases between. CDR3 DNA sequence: TGTGCCAGCAGCCTTTCCACTGGTGAGCAGTTCTTC. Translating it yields CASSLSTGEQFF.

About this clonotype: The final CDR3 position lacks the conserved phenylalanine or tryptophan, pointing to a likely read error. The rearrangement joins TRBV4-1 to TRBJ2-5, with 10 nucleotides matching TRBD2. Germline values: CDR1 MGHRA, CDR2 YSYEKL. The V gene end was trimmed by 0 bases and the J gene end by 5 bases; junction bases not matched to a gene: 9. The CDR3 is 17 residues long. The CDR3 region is CASSQDRWLAGDETQYS. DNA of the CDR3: TGCGCCAGCAGCCAAGATCGCTGGCTAGCGGGGGATGAGACCCAGTACTCC.

The CDR3 reads CSVDGGGQGADTF. The CDR3 DNA is TGCAGCGTTGACGGGGGGGGACAGGGAGCCGACACCTTC. V and J are TRBV29-1 and TRBJ1-2, with 9 bases matching TRBD1. V gave up 3 bases and J gave up 12 bases; unmatched junction bases: 11. Germline V gene lookup returns CDR1 SQVTM and CDR2 ANQGSEA. The CDR3 consists of 13 residues.

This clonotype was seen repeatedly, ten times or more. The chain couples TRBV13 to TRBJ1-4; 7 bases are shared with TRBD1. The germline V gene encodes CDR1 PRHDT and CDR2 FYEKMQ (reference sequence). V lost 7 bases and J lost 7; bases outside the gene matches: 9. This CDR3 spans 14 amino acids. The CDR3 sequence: CASTDPGQPEKLFF. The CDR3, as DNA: TGTGCCAGCACTGACCCGGGACAGCCTGAAAAACTGTTTTTT. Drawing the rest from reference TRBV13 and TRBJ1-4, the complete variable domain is AAGVIQSPRHLIKEKRETATLKCYPIPRHDTVYWYQQGPGQDPQFLISFYEKMQSDKGSIPDRFSAQQFSDYHSELNMSSLELGDSALYFCASTDPGQPEKLFFGSGTQLSVL.

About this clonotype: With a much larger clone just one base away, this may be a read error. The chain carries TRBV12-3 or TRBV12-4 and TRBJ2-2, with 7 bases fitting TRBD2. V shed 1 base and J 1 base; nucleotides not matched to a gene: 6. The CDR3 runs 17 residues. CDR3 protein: CASSLVSGAMNTGELFF. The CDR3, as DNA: TGTGCCAGCAGTTTAGTGAGCGGGGCAATGAACACCGGGGAGCTGTTTTTT.

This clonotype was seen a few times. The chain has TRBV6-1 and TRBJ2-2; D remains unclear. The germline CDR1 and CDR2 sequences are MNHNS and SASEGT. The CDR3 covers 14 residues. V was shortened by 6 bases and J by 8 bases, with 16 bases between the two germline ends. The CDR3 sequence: CASSRLGNPGELFF. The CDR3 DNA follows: TGTGCCAGCAGCCGCCTAGGAAATCCAGGGGAGCTGTTTTTT.

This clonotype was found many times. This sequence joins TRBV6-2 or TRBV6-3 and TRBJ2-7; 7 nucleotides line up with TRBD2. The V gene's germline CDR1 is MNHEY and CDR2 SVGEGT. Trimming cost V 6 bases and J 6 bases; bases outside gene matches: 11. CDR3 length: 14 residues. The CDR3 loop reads CASSLTRTRGEQYF. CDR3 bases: TGTGCCAGCAGCCTAACCAGGACTAGGGGCGAGCAGTACTTC.

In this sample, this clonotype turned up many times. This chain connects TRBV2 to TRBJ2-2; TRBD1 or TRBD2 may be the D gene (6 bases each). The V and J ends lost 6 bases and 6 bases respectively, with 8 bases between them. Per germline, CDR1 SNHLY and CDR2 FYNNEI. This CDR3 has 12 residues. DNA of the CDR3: TGTGCCAGCAGGGAGGGGGCCGGGGAGCTGTTTTTT. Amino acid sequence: CASREGAGELFF.

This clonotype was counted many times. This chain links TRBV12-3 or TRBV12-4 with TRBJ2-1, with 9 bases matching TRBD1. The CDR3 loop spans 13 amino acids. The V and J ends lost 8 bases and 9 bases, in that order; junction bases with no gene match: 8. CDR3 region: CASAPGQGIEQFF. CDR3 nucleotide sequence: TGTGCCAGCGCCCCGGGACAGGGTATTGAGCAGTTCTTC.

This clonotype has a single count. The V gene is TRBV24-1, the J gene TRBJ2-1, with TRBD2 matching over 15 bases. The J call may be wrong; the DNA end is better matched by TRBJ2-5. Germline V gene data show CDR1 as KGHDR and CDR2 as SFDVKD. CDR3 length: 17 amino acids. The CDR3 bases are TGTGCCACCAGTGATGGGACTAGCGGGAGGTGGGGGGAGACCCAGTACTTC. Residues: CATSDGTSGRWGETQYF.

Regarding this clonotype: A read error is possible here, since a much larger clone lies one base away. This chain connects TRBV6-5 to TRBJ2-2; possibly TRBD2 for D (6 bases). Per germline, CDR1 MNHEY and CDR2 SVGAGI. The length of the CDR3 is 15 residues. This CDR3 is CAGSPGTPNTGELFF. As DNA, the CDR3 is TGTGCCGGCAGCCCCGGGACTCCGAACACCGGGGAGCTGTTTTTT.

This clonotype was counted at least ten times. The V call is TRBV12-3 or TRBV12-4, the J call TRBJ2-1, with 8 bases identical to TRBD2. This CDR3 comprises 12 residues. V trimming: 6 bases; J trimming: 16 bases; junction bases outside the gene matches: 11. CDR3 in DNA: TGTGCCAGCAGCCCCTCGGGGGGGGCTCGATTCTTC. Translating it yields CASSPSGGARFF.